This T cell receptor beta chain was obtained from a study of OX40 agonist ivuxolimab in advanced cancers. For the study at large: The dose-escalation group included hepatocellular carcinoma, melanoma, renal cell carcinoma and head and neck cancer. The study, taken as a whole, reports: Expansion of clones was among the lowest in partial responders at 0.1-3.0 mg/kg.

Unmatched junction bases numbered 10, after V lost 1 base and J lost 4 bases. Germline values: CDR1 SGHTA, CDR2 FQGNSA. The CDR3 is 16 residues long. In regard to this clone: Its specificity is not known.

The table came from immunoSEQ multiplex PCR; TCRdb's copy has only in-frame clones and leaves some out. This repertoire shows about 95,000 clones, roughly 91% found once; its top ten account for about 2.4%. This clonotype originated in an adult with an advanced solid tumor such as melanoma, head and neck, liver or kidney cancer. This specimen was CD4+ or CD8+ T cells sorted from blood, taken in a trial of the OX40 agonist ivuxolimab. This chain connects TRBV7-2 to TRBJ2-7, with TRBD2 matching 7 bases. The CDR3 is CASSLGVGGSLYEQYF. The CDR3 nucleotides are TGTGCCAGCAGCTTAGGAGTGGGCGGGAGTTTGTACGAGCAGTACTTC.